These T cell receptor beta chains were read from a single sample in a study of blood T cell repertoires in COVID-19. Method: immunoSEQ multiplex PCR; TCRdb's copy keeps in-frame clones and lacks some. The table shows a few hundred thousand clones, with about 87% occurring only once. Sample: peripheral blood. The receptors here all came from a woman under 40 with COVID-19, enrolled during active disease. The CDR3 runs from the conserved cysteine through the conserved F or W. A D gene is named only where the DNA matches it firmly. Some rows have no size entry. The others give once, few or many, or a class for an expanded clone.

J gene | clone size | CDR3 length | V gene | D gene | CDR3 DNA | CDR3 protein
TRBJ2-5 | - | 18 | TRBV5-1 | TRBD2 | TGCGCCAGCAGCCTGAGAACCGGGACTAGCGGGAGCCCGAAGACCCAGTACTTC | CASSLRTGTSGSPKTQYF
TRBJ2-6 | - | 21 | TRBV3-1/TRBV3-2 | - | TGTGCCAGCAGCCGGACAGGGGGCTGGATAGCGGGAGGGCCCGGGGCCAACGTCCTGACTTTC | CASSRTGGWIAGGPGANVLTF
TRBJ2-5 | - | 14 | TRBV5-1 | - | TGCGCCAGCAGCTTGTTGGAGGGGCTGGAGACCCAGTACTTC | CASSLLEGLETQYF
TRBJ2-1 | - | 14 | TRBV6-5 | - | TGTGCTAGCAGTTACGTCTCCGTTTACAATGAGCAGTTCTTC | CASSYVSVYNEQFF
TRBJ1-1 | - | 15 | TRBV27 | TRBD1 | TGTGCCAGCAGACGACAGGGAATCATGAACACTGAAGCTTTCTTT | CASRRQGIMNTEAFF
TRBJ1-1 | - | 14 | TRBV28 | - | TGTGCCAGCAGTTTAACGACTGTGAACACTGAAGCTTTCTTT | CASSLTTVNTEAFF
TRBJ2-3 | - | 16 | TRBV19 | TRBD1 | TGTGCCAGTAGTATCCCGACAGGGGGAGAAACAGATACGCAGTATTTT | CASSIPTGGETDTQYF
TRBJ2-3 | - | 17 | TRBV7-2 | TRBD2 | TGTGCCAGCAGCTTAGCTTCGGGGGGGGCGCGGACAGATACGCAGTATTTT | CASSLASGGARTDTQYF
TRBJ2-7 | once | 13 | TRBV20-1 | - | TGCAGTGCTAGTACAGGACTAATCTACGAGCAGTACTTC | CSASTGLIYEQYF
TRBJ2-2 | - | 14 | TRBV24-1 | - | TGTGCCACCAGTGCTACAGGGAGTAACGGGGAGCTGTTTTTT | CATSATGSNGELFF
TRBJ2-2 | - | 15 | TRBV9 | TRBD2 | TGTGCCAGCAGCGTATCGACTAGCGGCACCGGGGAGCTGTTTTTT | CASSVSTSGTGELFF
TRBJ1-2 | - | 13 | TRBV16 | TRBD1 | TGTGCCAGCAGCCAATTAACAGGGGATGGCTACACCTTC | CASSQLTGDGYTF
TRBJ1-4 | - | 14 | TRBV7-6 | - | TGTGCCAGCAGCTTAAGTAGCGGGTACGAAAAACTGTTTTTT | CASSLSSGYEKLFF
TRBJ2-3 | once | 17 | TRBV7-2 | - | TGTGCCAGCAGCTATTCGGGACTCGTGCAGTTAACAGATACGCAGTATTTT | CASSYSGLVQLTDTQYF
TRBJ1-4 | - | 17 | TRBV4-1 | TRBD1 | TGCGCCAGCAGCCCAGGCGGAGGGAGACAGGGGACGCGGAAACTGTTTTTT | CASSPGGGRQGTRKLFF
TRBJ2-3 | - | 16 | TRBV6-2/TRBV6-3 | - | TGTGCCAGCAGTCACAGGAAAGAAATGACCACAGATACGCAGTATTTT | CASSHRKEMTTDTQYF
TRBJ2-2 | - | 15 | TRBV5-1 | TRBD1 | TGCGCCAGCAGCCGGGAAGGGGGCGACACCGGGGAGCTGTTTTTT | CASSREGGDTGELFF
TRBJ2-7 | - | 15 | TRBV7-9 | TRBD2 | TGTGCCAGCAGTCCAATAGCGGGAGCCGATTCCGAGCAGTACTTC | CASSPIAGADSEQYF
TRBJ2-7 | - | 21 | TRBV4-1 | TRBD2 | TGCGCCAGCAGCCAAGATTGGTTAGCGGGAGGACAGATCGGTCAGACCTACGAGCAGTACTTC | CASSQDWLAGGQIGQTYEQYF
TRBJ1-1 | once | 15 | TRBV6-5 | TRBD1 | TGTGCCAGCATTAAAGGGGGGACAGGGAGGACTGAAGCTTTCTTT | CASIKGGTGRTEAFF
TRBJ2-7 | - | 14 | TRBV19 | TRBD1 | TGTGCCAGTAGTCCCGGGACAGTCAGCTACGAGCAGTACTTC | CASSPGTVSYEQYF
TRBJ2-4 | - | 16 | TRBV3-1/TRBV3-2 | - | TGTGCCAGCAGTCCTACAGGGCCTAGGGCCAAAAACATTCAGTACTTC | CASSPTGPRAKNIQYF
TRBJ2-1 | - | 15 | TRBV2 | TRBD2 | TGTGCCAGCAGTGAAGTACTAGCGGGAGACTTTGAGCAGTTCTTC | CASSEVLAGDFEQFF
TRBJ2-2 | once | 18 | TRBV5-1 | TRBD2 | TGCGCCAGCAGCTCTCCGGGACTAGCGGGGACGAACACCGGGGAGCTGTTTTTT | CASSSPGLAGTNTGELFF
TRBJ2-1 | - | 13 | TRBV5-1 | TRBD2 | TGCGCCAGCAGCCCCGGGGGGTACAATGAGCAGTTCTTC | CASSPGGYNEQFF
TRBJ2-7 | - | 14 | TRBV24-1 | TRBD1 | TGTGCCACCAGTCCCGGGACAGGAAGTTACGAGCAGTACTTC | CATSPGTGSYEQYF
TRBJ2-1 | - | 16 | TRBV27 | TRBD2 | TGTGCCAGCAGGTGGACTAGCGGGAGGGCCGAGAATGAGCAGTTCTTC | CASRWTSGRAENEQFF
TRBJ1-1 | - | 15 | TRBV10-1 | - | TGCGCCAGCAGCCCAGCCAGGGATGGGAACACTGAAGCTTTCTTT | CASSPARDGNTEAFF
TRBJ2-5 | - | 16 | TRBV6-2/TRBV6-3 | TRBD2 | TGTGCCAGCAGCCCTCTAGCGGGAGTGTTGAGGGAGACCCAGTACTTC | CASSPLAGVLRETQYF
TRBJ2-1 | - | 16 | TRBV7-2 | TRBD2 | TGTGCCAGCAGCTACCGGACTAGCGGACCTTACAATGAGCAGTTCTTC | CASSYRTSGPYNEQFF
TRBJ2-3 | - | 17 | TRBV28 | TRBD2 | TGTGCCAGCAGTTTAGAAGCCCTAGCGGGAGTATTGGATACGCAGTATTTT | CASSLEALAGVLDTQYF
TRBJ2-5 | - | 14 | TRBV30 | - | TGTGCCTGGAGTGTCGGAGGGCAGGGAGAGACCCAGTACTTC | CAWSVGGQGETQYF